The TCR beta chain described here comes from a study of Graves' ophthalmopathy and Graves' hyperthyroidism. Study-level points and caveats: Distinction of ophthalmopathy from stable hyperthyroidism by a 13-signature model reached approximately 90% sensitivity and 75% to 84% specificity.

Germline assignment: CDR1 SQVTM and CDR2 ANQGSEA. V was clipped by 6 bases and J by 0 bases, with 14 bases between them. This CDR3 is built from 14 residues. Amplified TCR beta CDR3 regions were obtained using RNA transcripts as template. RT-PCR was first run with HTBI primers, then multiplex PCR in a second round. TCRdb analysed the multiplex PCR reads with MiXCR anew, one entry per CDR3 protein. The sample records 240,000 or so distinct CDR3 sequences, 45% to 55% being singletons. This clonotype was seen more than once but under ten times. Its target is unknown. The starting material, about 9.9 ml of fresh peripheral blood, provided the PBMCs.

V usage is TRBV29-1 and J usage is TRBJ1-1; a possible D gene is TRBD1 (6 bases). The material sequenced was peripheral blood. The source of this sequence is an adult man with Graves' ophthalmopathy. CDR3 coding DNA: TGCAGCGTGGGGAAGGGGGACTTGAACACTGAAGCTTTCTTT. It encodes CSVGKGDLNTEAFF.